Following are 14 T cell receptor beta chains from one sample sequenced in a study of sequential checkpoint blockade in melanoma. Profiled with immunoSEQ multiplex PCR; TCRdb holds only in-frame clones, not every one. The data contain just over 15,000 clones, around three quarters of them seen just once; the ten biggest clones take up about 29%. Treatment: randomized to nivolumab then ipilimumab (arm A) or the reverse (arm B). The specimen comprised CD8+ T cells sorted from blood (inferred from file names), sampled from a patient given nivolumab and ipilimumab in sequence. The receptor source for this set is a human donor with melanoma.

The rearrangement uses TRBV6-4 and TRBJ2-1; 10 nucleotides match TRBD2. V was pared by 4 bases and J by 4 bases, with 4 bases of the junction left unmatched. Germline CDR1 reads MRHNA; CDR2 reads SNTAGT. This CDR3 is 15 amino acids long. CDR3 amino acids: CASSVGLAEYNEQFF. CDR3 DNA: TGTGCCAGCAGTGTAGGACTAGCGGAGTACAATGAGCAGTTCTTC.

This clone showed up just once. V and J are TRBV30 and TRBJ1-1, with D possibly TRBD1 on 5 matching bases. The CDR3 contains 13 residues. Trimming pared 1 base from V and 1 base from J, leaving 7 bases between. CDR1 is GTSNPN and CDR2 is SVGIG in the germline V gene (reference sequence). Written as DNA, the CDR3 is TGTGCCTGGAGTGCGGACAAGAACACTGAAGCTTTCTTT. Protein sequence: CAWSADKNTEAFF.

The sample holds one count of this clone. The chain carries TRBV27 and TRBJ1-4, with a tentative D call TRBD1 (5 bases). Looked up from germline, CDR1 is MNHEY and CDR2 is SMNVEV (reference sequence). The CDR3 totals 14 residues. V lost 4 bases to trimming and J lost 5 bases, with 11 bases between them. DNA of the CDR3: TGTGCCAGCAGTTCTCCGGGGGGGAATGAAAAACTGTTTTTT. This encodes CASSSPGGNEKLFF.

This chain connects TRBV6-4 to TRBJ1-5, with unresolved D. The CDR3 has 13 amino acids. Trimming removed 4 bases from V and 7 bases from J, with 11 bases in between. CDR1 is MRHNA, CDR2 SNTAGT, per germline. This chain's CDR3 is CASSAGDGQPQHF. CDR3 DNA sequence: TGTGCCAGCAGTGCTGGAGATGGACAGCCCCAGCATTTT.

The CDR3 protein is CASSVVTVVYTGELFF. In DNA, the CDR3 is TGTGCCAGCAGTGTCGTAACAGTAGTATACACCGGGGAGCTGTTTTTT. The rearrangement uses TRBV2 and TRBJ2-2; D not certain. Trimming pared 4 bases from V and 3 bases from J, leaving 15 bases between. This CDR3 region has 16 residues. Germline V CDR1 and CDR2: SNHLY, FYNNEI. Together with reference TRBV2 and TRBJ2-2, the CDR3 gives the full variable domain: EPEVTQTPSHQVTQMGQEVILRCVPISNHLYFYWYRQILGQKVEFLVSFYNNEISEKSEIFDDQFSVERPDGSNFTLKIRSTKLEDSAMYFCASSVVTVVYTGELFFGEGSRLTVL.

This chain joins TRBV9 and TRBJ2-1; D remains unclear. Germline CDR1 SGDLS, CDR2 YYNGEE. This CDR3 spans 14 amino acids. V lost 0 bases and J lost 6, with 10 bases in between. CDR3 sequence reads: CASSVENFGNEQFF. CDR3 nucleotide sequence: TGTGCCAGCAGCGTAGAAAACTTCGGCAATGAGCAGTTCTTC.

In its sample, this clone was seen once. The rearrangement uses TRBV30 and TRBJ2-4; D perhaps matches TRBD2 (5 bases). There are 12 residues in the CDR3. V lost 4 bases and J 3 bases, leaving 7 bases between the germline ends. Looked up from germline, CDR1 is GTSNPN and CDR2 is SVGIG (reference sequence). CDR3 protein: CAWMGDKNIQYF. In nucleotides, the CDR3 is TGTGCCTGGATGGGAGACAAAAACATTCAGTACTTC.

The CDR3 bases are TGTGCCAGCAGCGGGAGACCGGGACAGCCGAACTACGAGCAGTACTTC. Translated, it gives CASSGRPGQPNYEQYF. The chain joins TRBV9 to TRBJ2-7, with TRBD1 matching 7 bases. Per germline, CDR1 SGDLS and CDR2 YYNGEE. The CDR3 has 16 residues. The ends lost 3 bases at V and 3 bases at J; junction bases unmatched: 12.

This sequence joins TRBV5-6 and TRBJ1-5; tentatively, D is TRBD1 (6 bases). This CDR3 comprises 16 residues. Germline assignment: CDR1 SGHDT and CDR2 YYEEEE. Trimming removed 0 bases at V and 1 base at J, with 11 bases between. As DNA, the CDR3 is TGTGCCAGCAGCTTGGCGGACAGTTTCAGCAATCAGCCCCAGCATTTT. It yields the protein CASSLADSFSNQPQHF.

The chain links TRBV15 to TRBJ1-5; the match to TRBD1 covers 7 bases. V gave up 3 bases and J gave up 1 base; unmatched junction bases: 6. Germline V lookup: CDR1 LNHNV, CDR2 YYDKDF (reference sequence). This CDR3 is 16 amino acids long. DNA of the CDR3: TGTGCCACCAGCAGTGAAGACAGGGCAAGCAATCAGCCCCAGCATTTT. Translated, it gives CATSSEDRASNQPQHF.

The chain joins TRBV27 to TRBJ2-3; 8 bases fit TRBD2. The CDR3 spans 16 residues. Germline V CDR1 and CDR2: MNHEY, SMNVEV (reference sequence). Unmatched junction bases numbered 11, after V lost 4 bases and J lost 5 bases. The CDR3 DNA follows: TGTGCCAGCAGTTCAAGTACGCCAGCGGGAGTAGATACGCAGTATTTT. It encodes CASSSSTPAGVDTQYF.

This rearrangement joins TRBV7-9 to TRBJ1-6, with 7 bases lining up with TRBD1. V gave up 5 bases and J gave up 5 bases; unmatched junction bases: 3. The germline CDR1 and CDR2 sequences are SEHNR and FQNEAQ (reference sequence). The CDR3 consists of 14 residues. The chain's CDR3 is CASSGGQNNSPLHF. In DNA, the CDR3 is TGTGCCAGCAGCGGGGGACAGAATAATTCACCCCTCCACTTT.

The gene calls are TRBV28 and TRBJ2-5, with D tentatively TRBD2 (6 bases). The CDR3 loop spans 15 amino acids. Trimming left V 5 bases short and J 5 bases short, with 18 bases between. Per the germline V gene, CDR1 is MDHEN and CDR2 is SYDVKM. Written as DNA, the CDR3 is TGTGCCAGCAGTAGAGGGTACGGAGGGTGGGAGACCCAGTACTTC. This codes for CASSRGYGGWETQYF.

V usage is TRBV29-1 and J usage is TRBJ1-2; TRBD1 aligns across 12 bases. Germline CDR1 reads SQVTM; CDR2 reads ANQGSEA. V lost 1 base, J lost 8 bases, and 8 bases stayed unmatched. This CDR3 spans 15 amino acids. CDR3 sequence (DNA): TGCAGCGTTGAAGTTGGGGACAGGGGGCGTTTCGGCTACACCTTC. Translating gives CSVEVGDRGRFGYTF.